Following are 26 T cell receptor beta chains from one sample sequenced in a study of beta chain features in type 1 diabetes (dated 2018 in TCRdb). Library prep was done by the immunoSEQ multiplex PCR assay. The entire amount of isolated RNA was reverse transcribed using the High Capacity cDNA Reverse Transcription Kit, so the sequenced TCRB transcripts were expressed ones. The clones in this table, taken by TCRdb from immuneACCESS, are in-frame only. Not every clone is retained; where verified, under half of the shortfall comes from an unresolved V gene, and the cause of the rest is unknown. The sample records 200,000 to 250,000 clones, 27% of which are singletons. The leading ten clones occupy roughly 4.1% of the sample. The source material was central memory CD4+ T cells from blood. The receptors stem from a young man in good health.

To note about this clone: Other DNA variants within this sample encode the same CDR3. The chain links TRBV19 to TRBJ2-1; D is ambiguous. The CDR3 sequence is 11 residues long. Trimming pared 3 bases from V and 5 bases from J, leaving 2 bases between. From germline, CDR1 is LNHDA and CDR2 SQIVND (reference sequence). The DNA of the CDR3 is TGTGCCAGTAGTATCAACAATGAGCAGTTCTTC. Translation: CASSINNEQFF.

Concerning this clone itself: This sample also contains other DNA sequences that code for the same CDR3. CDR3 nucleotide sequence: TGCAGCGTGGAGGCGAGCCAGGCCGGGGAGCTGTTTTTT. This gives the protein CSVEASQAGELFF. The chain uses TRBV29-1 and TRBJ2-2; weak D call: TRBD2 (5 bases). This CDR3 is 13 amino acids long. With 6 bases removed from V and 6 bases from J, the gap between germline ends came to 14 bases. CDR1 and CDR2 from the germline V gene are SQVTM and ANQGSEA.

This clone has a handful of counts. CDR3 in amino acids: CASPSGPNTGELFF. The CDR3 coding sequence is TGTGCCAGCCCTAGCGGCCCCAACACCGGGGAGCTGTTTTTT. V is TRBV6-1 and J is TRBJ2-2, with 7 bases matching TRBD2. The CDR3 length is 14 residues. Germline V gene sequence: CDR1 MNHNS, CDR2 SASEGT. V was clipped by 8 bases and J by 2 bases; unmatched bases: 5.

Concerning this clone itself: Other DNA sequences in this specimen translate into the identical CDR3. The genes are TRBV7-2 and TRBJ2-1; D uncertain. Trimming left V 0 bases short and J 4 bases short, with 4 bases between. The CDR3 loop spans 13 amino acids. The germline CDR1 and CDR2 sequences are SGHTA and FQGNSA. This CDR3 is CASSLAAYNEQFF. The CDR3 coding sequence is TGTGCCAGCAGCTTAGCGGCTTACAATGAGCAGTTCTTC.

The table lists this clone with a few counts. The chain joins TRBV11-2 to TRBJ1-4; a possible D gene is TRBD1 (5 bases). The CDR3 consists of 15 residues. The germline CDR1 and CDR2 sequences are SGHAT and FQNNGV. The V and J ends lost 5 bases and 8 bases respectively, with 18 bases between them. In DNA form, the CDR3 reads TGTGCCAGCAGCCCAGGGTCGGGGCGAAACGAAAAACTGTTTTTT. It translates to CASSPGSGRNEKLFF. Based on the CDR3 plus reference TRBV11-2 and TRBJ1-4, the full variable domain is EAGVAQSPRYKIIEKRQSVAFWCNPISGHATLYWYQQILGQGPKLLIQFQNNGVVDDSQLPKDRFSAERLKGVDSTLKIQPAKLEDSAVYLCASSPGSGRNEKLFFGSGTQLSVL.

The chain uses TRBV30 and TRBJ1-1; D may be TRBD1 (6 bases). This CDR3 is built from 14 residues. V was shortened by 0 bases and J by 4 bases, with 12 bases between the two germline ends. The germline V gene encodes CDR1 GTSNPN and CDR2 SVGIG (reference sequence). The CDR3 here is CAWSVTGQFTEAFF. The CDR3 bases are TGTGCCTGGAGTGTAACAGGGCAATTCACTGAAGCTTTCTTT.

This clone occurred a few times. A far larger clone differs by one base, so this is likely a read error. The V and J genes are TRBV29-1 and TRBJ2-5; D may be TRBD1 (5 bases). CDR3 length: 12 amino acids. Germline values: CDR1 SQVTM, CDR2 ANQGSEA. The ends were cut back, 7 bases at V and 1 base at J, with 10 bases in the middle. CDR3 loop: CSGARGQETQYF. The CDR3, as DNA: TGCAGCGGTGCAAGGGGCCAAGAGACCCAGTACTTC.

The chain recombines TRBV5-4 with TRBJ2-1, with TRBD2 identical over 12 bases. The V gene end was trimmed by 0 bases and the J gene end by 8 bases; junction bases not matched to a gene: 6. From germline, CDR1 is SGHNT and CDR2 YYREEE (reference sequence). This CDR3 is 16 amino acids long. In DNA, the CDR3 is TGTGCCAGCAGCTTGGGTCTAGCGGGAGGGGCGGATGAGCAGTTCTTC. Residues: CASSLGLAGGADEQFF.

This clone was recorded a few times. This chain joins TRBV27 and TRBJ2-1; TRBD2 matches at 8 bases. J lost 3 bases, V lost 7 bases, and 5 bases had no gene match. Germline V gene lookup returns CDR1 MNHEY and CDR2 SMNVEV (reference sequence). The CDR3 is 14 amino acids. The CDR3 nucleotides read TGTGCCAGCAACCCCACTAGCGGCTACAATGAGCAGTTCTTC. Protein sequence: CASNPTSGYNEQFF.

This clone was recorded at least ten times. The CDR3 here is CAIRSGTGEYEQYF. CDR3 coding DNA: TGTGCCATCAGAAGCGGGACAGGGGAATACGAGCAGTACTTC. The rearrangement uses TRBV10-3 and TRBJ2-7; TRBD1 matches 10 bases. CDR3 length: 14 residues. Trimming removed 6 bases from V and 4 bases from J; junction bases left unmatched: 6. The germline V gene has CDR1 ENHRY and CDR2 SYGVKD.

CDR3 region: CASSLLAGRYNEQFF. CDR3 in DNA: TGTGCCAGCAGCTTGCTAGCGGGTCGCTACAATGAGCAGTTCTTC. The rearrangement joins TRBV7-9 to TRBJ2-1; 8 bases are shared with TRBD2. The CDR3 contains 15 residues. Trimming removed 3 bases from V and 3 bases from J; junction bases left unmatched: 4. The V gene's germline CDR1 is SEHNR and CDR2 FQNEAQ (reference sequence).

The sample holds a few counts of this clone. V usage is TRBV29-1 and J usage is TRBJ1-2; 7 bases line up with TRBD1. CDR3 size: 16 residues. V trimming: 6 bases; J trimming: 6 bases; junction bases outside the gene matches: 19. Germline CDR1 reads SQVTM; CDR2 reads ANQGSEA. As DNA, the CDR3 is TGCAGCGTAGCACTACCACAGGGGAGAGGGGAGAATGGCTACACCTTC. This translates into CSVALPQGRGENGYTF.

The rearrangement uses TRBV10-1 and TRBJ2-7; D may be TRBD2 (6 bases). CDR1 and CDR2 from the germline V gene are WNHNN and SYGVQD (reference sequence). This CDR3 region has 14 residues. V shed 4 bases and J shed 7 bases, with 17 bases lying between them. Written as DNA, the CDR3 is TGCGCCAGCAGTGCAGTATACCCCGGGGGAGAGCAGTACTTC. Amino acids: CASSAVYPGGEQYF.

This clone was seen a handful of times. The chain has TRBV11-2 and TRBJ1-2; weak D call: TRBD1 (5 bases). This CDR3 has 13 residues. CDR1 and CDR2 (germline): SGHAT, FQNNGV. The germline V and J ends were trimmed by 2 bases and 6 bases, with 10 bases remaining between them. In DNA form, the CDR3 reads TGTGCCAGCAGCTTACGACAGCAGCATGGCTACACCTTC. Its protein product is CASSLRQQHGYTF.

On this clone itself: This may be a read error: a much more frequent sequence differs by one nucleotide. This chain connects TRBV27 to TRBJ2-2; the D is unclear. The CDR3 loop spans 14 amino acids. CDR1 is MNHEY and CDR2 is SMNVEV in the germline V gene (reference sequence). The CDR3 sequence is CARSSSYGAGELFF. The CDR3 nucleotides read TGTGCCCGCAGTTCCTCCTATGGGGCCGGGGAGCTGTTTTTT.

To note about this clone: At one boundary the junction diverges from the germline segment, which might be a read error. The same CDR3 also results from other DNA sequences found in this sample. The gene calls are TRBV5-1 and TRBJ2-3; 8 positions agree with TRBD1. The CDR3 is 15 residues long. Germline CDR1 SGHRS, CDR2 YFSETQ. The CDR3 region has the DNA TGCGCCAGCAGCCAAAAGGGGACAGGCACAGACACGCAGTATTTT. Translating it yields CASSQKGTGTDTQYF.

This clone turned up a few times. The chain combines TRBV5-4 with TRBJ2-1, with unresolved D. With 1 base removed from V and 2 bases from J, the gap between germline ends came to 4 bases. The germline CDR1 and CDR2 sequences are SGHNT and YYREEE (reference sequence). The CDR3 length is 13 residues. The CDR3 loop is CASSLPTYNEQFF. CDR3 bases: TGTGCCAGCAGCTTGCCAACCTACAATGAGCAGTTCTTC.

There are many counts of this clone. The gene calls are TRBV7-7 and TRBJ2-3, with D possibly TRBD2 on 5 matching bases. CDR1 is SSHAT and CDR2 is FNYEAQ in the germline V gene (reference sequence). The CDR3 runs to 15 residues. V lost 5 bases and J lost 2, with 14 bases in between. The CDR3 coding sequence is TGTGCCAGCAGCCCAGGAGGTGGTTTCACAGATACGCAGTATTTT. Protein sequence: CASSPGGGFTDTQYF.

V gene TRBV14 combines with J gene TRBJ2-6; D uncertain. V gave up 4 bases and J gave up 0 bases, with 7 bases separating them. From germline, CDR1 is SGHDN and CDR2 FVKESK. The CDR3 sequence is 15 residues long. The CDR3 loop reads CASSPSVSGANVLTF. The CDR3 DNA follows: TGTGCCAGCAGCCCTTCCGTCTCTGGGGCCAACGTCCTGACTTTC.

This chain uses TRBV28 with TRBJ2-1; D is unresolved. This CDR3 has 11 amino acids. V dropped 11 bases and J dropped 8 bases, with 13 bases sitting between them. CDR1 MDHEN and CDR2 SYDVKM come from the germline V gene. The DNA of the CDR3 is TGTGCCCACGGGTACGGCCATGAGCAGTTCTTC. Amino acid sequence: CAHGYGHEQFF.

The V gene is TRBV30, the J gene TRBJ2-1; 7 bases align to TRBD2. This CDR3 has 13 residues. Trimming at V came to 6 bases and at J to 6 bases, leaving 8 bases not matched to a gene. Germline V gene lookup returns CDR1 GTSNPN and CDR2 SVGIG (reference sequence). CDR3 DNA sequence: TGTGCCTGTGCTAGCGGCTTTTTCAATGAGCAGTTCTTC. Its protein is CACASGFFNEQFF.

This clone was seen repeatedly, ten times or more. CDR3 DNA: TGTGCCAGCAGCGCGCAGGGGGGGAGCGATACGCAGTATTTT. This encodes CASSAQGGSDTQYF. V gene TRBV11-2 combines with J gene TRBJ2-3; D may correspond to TRBD1 or TRBD2 (7 bases each). Between the trimmed V and J ends, which lost 5 bases and 6 bases, there was a span of 15 bases. The length of the CDR3 is 14 residues. Germline CDR1 is SGHAT and CDR2 is FQNNGV.

The chain combines TRBV7-9 with TRBJ2-3, with TRBD1 matching 9 bases. The length of the CDR3 is 14 residues. J gave up 5 bases and V 6 bases, and 6 bases lay outside the gene matches. The germline CDR1 and CDR2 sequences are SEHNR and FQNEAQ (reference sequence). The CDR3 DNA sequence: TGTGCCAGCAGACTAGGACAGGGGATAGATACGCAGTATTTT. Its translation is CASRLGQGIDTQYF.

This clone was observed a handful of times. The gene calls are TRBV7-9 and TRBJ2-7; D not resolved. V lost 5 bases and J 3 bases, leaving 5 bases between the germline ends. This CDR3 spans 11 amino acids. Looked up from germline, CDR1 is SEHNR and CDR2 is FQNEAQ (reference sequence). This CDR3 is CASSEDYEQYF. CDR3 nucleotides: TGTGCCAGCAGCGAAGACTACGAGCAGTACTTC.

The count of this clone is one. The gene calls are TRBV6-5 and TRBJ2-5, with D tentatively TRBD1 or TRBD2 (5 bases each). V was clipped by 6 bases and J by 3 bases, with 14 bases between them. The CDR3 extends over 14 amino acids. CDR1 and CDR2 (germline): MNHEY, SVGAGI. CDR3 sequence reads: CASRDGTGKETQYF. DNA of the CDR3: TGTGCCAGCAGGGACGGGACGGGAAAAGAGACCCAGTACTTC.

This chain links TRBV20-1 with TRBJ1-1; unclear D gene. Trimming stripped 3 bases from V and 2 bases from J, with 4 bases between. CDR1 and CDR2 (germline): DFQATT, SNEGSKA (reference sequence). This CDR3 region has 11 residues. CDR3 nucleotide sequence: TGCAGTGCTAGGCATAACACTGAAGCTTTCTTT. Amino acid sequence: CSARHNTEAFF.